The present TCR beta chain was sequenced within a study of blood T cell repertoires in COVID-19. This table comes from immunoSEQ multiplex PCR, and its TCRdb copy is limited to in-frame clones, with some not included. The top ten clones hold about 1% of a sample with 250,000 to 300,000 clones, approximately 90% of them seen once. This CDR3 spans 13 amino acids. Trimming shortened V by 3 bases and J by 7 bases, and 12 bases separated the two germline ends. Per germline, CDR1 LGHNA and CDR2 YSLEER. The clonotype comes from a woman aged 40 to 55 who had recovered from COVID-19. The rearrangement joins TRBV4-3 to TRBJ1-1, with no clear D. The sample was peripheral blood. This CDR3 reads CASSHSSRNEAFF. CDR3 in DNA: TGCGCCAGCAGCCACAGTTCCCGCAATGAAGCTTTCTTT.